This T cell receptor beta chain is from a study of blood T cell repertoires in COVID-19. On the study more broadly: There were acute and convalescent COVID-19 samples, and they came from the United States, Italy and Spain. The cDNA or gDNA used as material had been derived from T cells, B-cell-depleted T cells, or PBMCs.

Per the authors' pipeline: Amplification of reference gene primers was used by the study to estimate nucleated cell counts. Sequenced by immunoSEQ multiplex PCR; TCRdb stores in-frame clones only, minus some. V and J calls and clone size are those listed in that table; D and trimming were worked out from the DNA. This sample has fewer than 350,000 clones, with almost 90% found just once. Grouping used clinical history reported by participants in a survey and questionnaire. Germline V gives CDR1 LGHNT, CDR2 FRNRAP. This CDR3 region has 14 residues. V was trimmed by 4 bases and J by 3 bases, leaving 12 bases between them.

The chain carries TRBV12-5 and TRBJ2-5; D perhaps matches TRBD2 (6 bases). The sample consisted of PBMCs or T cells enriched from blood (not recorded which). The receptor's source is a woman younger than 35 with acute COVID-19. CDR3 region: CASGSPRREETQYF. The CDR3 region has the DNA TGTGCTAGTGGTTCCCCACGGAGGGAAGAGACCCAGTACTTC.